This T cell receptor (beta chain) is from a study of OX40 agonist ivuxolimab in advanced cancers. For the study at large: A male proportion of over 70% was recorded, with mean age about 54 years and range about 20 to 85. Overall study results and limits: CD8+ T cells (on average) carried more expanded clones than CD4+ T cells.

Profiling relied on immunoSEQ multiplex PCR, and the TCRdb table lists in-frame clones only, not all of them. Counted here are about 64,000 clones, roughly 80% occurring once; the ten biggest clones make up about 2.5%. A note on this clone: Its cognate antigen is unknown.

The germline V gene encodes CDR1 SNHLY and CDR2 FYNNEI. V was pared by 7 bases and J by 6 bases, with 7 bases of the junction left unmatched. This CDR3 is 14 amino acids long. This sequence originates from an adult with an advanced solid tumor such as melanoma, head and neck, liver or kidney cancer. The sample was CD4+ or CD8+ T cells sorted from blood, taken in a trial of the OX40 agonist ivuxolimab. The chain has TRBV2 and TRBJ2-3, with TRBD2 matching over 10 bases. The chain's CDR3 is CASKREGFGDTQYF. As DNA, the CDR3 is TGTGCCAGCAAGCGGGAGGGATTCGGCGATACGCAGTATTTT. The full variable domain, rest sourced from reference TRBV2 and TRBJ2-3, is EPEVTQTPSHQVTQMGQEVILRCVPISNHLYFYWYRQILGQKVEFLVSFYNNEISEKSEIFDDQFSVERPDGSNFTLKIRSTKLEDSAMYFCASKREGFGDTQYFGPGTRLTVL.